The entry below describes one TCR beta chain. From germline, CDR1 is SGHTA and CDR2 FQGTGA. V lost 4 bases to trimming and J lost 8 bases; unmatched junction nucleotides: 6. The CDR3 is 13 amino acids. These data come from a study of CD8 T cells in Susac syndrome. After extraction with the RNeasy kit, roughly 0.5 to 1 ug of the RNA was reverse transcribed using random hexamers. The authors amplified TCR beta CDR3 across 54 Vbeta and 13 Jbeta using immunoSEQ multiplex PCR. One entry per CDR3 protein, called by TCRdb with MiXCR from the immunoSEQ multiplex PCR reads. The table lists about 160,000 distinct CDR3 sequences, around 93% of them singletons.

J is TRBJ1-2 and V is TRBV7-3; 8 bases line up with TRBD1. Sequencing input: CD4+ T cells from PBMCs. The TCR was taken from a human donor in good health. CDR3 in amino acids: CASSSQDREGYTF. CDR3 sequence (DNA): TGTGCCAGCAGCTCCCAGGACAGGGAGGGCTACACCTTC.